This is a list of T cell receptor beta chains from one sample in a study of cytomegalovirus exposure and HLA in healthy donors. TCRdb's copy holds only in-frame clones and misses some; the assay was immunoSEQ multiplex PCR. Of about 150,000 clones detected, around a tenth appear once; the ten largest clones hold 1.5% to 2%. Sequenced input: PBMCs. These receptors originate from a male donor in good health and CMV-seronegative. The CDR3 runs from the conserved cysteine through the conserved F or W. A D gene is named only where the DNA matches it firmly. Only part of the rows carry a size: once, few, many, or a class if the clone is expanded.

clone_size,v_call,d_call,j_call,cdr3_nt,cdr3_aa
few,TRBV7-8,NA,TRBJ1-4,TGTGCCAGCAGCGGTGACAGGCGCTCGGGATTTGCAACTAATGAAAAACTGTTTTTT,CASSGDRRSGFATNEKLFF
few,TRBV4-1,TRBD1,TRBJ2-3,TGCGCCAGCAGCCCCCACCCCTTAGAGGGGGCCACAGATACGCAGTATTTT,CASSPHPLEGATDTQYF
NA,TRBV5-8,NA,TRBJ2-2,TGTGCCAGCAGGGGACGGGGGACCGGGGAGCTGTTTTTT,CASRGRGTGELFF
few,TRBV30,NA,TRBJ1-4,TGTGCCTGGAGTCGGGAAGCTTGGGAAAAACTGTTTTTT,CAWSREAWEKLFF
few,TRBV21-1,NA,TRBJ1-3,TGTGCCAGCAAGCGTGCCTGCCCACTGACCTTT,CASKRACPLTF
NA,TRBV19,NA,TRBJ2-3,TGTGCCAGTAGTAGGCTGAGCACAGATACGCAGTATTTT,CASSRLSTDTQYF
few,TRBV11-2,NA,TRBJ2-1,TGTGCCAGCAGCTTAGGACAGAGAATTTACAGCGATGAGCAGTTCTTC,CASSLGQRIYSDEQFF
NA,TRBV21-1,NA,TRBJ1-5,TGTGCCAGCAGCAAAGCGCGGGGGACAGGGCGCAATCAGCCCCAGCATTTT,CASSKARGTGRNQPQHF
few,TRBV5-6,TRBD1,TRBJ2-2,TGTGCCAGCAGCGCGAACAGGGGGCTCACCGGGGAGCTGTTTTTT,CASSANRGLTGELFF
few,TRBV6-6,TRBD1,TRBJ1-1,TGTGCCAGCAGTGCACCGACAGGGGCGAACACTGAAGCTTTCTTT,CASSAPTGANTEAFF
few,TRBV21-1,NA,TRBJ2-3,TGTGCCAGCAGCAAAGTTGGAAGAGCCAAGCAAAAGCCAGGGAGGGCCACAGATACGCAGTATTTT,CASSKVGRAKQKPGRATDTQYF
NA,TRBV7-2,TRBD2,TRBJ2-1,TGTGCCAGCAGCTTCGGGGGGGTTAGGGGTTTCGATGAGCAGTTCTTC,CASSFGGVRGFDEQFF
NA,TRBV10-3,NA,TRBJ1-1,TGTGCCATCAGTGGGAGCACTGAAGCTTTCTTT,CAISGSTEAFF
few,TRBV7-2,TRBD2,TRBJ2-3,TGTGCCAGCAGTTTTAGCGGGGGAGGGGGGGCGCAGTATTTT,CASSFSGGGGAQYF
NA,TRBV7-2,TRBD2,TRBJ2-3,TGTGCCAGCAGCTTGGCGGGAGTCAGCACAGATACGCAGTATTTT,CASSLAGVSTDTQYF
NA,TRBV6-5,TRBD2,TRBJ2-7,TGTGCCAGCAGTTCCCCCGGCGGGAGGGCCTACGAGCAGTACTTC,CASSSPGGRAYEQYF
NA,TRBV10-3,NA,TRBJ2-7,TGTGCCATCGGGATGGTACTAGCCGAGCAGTACTTC,CAIGMVLAEQYF
few,TRBV13,NA,TRBJ2-5,TGTGCCAGTTGCCGCGGGCGAACGGAGACCCAGTACTTC,CASCRGRTETQYF
NA,TRBV4-3,TRBD2,TRBJ2-3,TGCGCCAGCAGCCAAGACGGTAGCGGGGGGGCCGGAGATACGCAGTATTTT,CASSQDGSGGAGDTQYF
few,TRBV5-1,NA,TRBJ1-2,TGCGCCAGCAGCTTGGACCTTTCCAGGCACTATGGCTACACCTTC,CASSLDLSRHYGYTF
NA,TRBV7-9,NA,TRBJ1-4,TGTGCCAGCAGCTTAGGGGACTCTACATTTAATGAAAAACTGTTTTTT,CASSLGDSTFNEKLFF
NA,TRBV30,TRBD2,TRBJ2-3,TGTGCCTTGACCAGCGGGGCACACACAGATACGCAGTATTTT,CALTSGAHTDTQYF
NA,TRBV18,NA,TRBJ1-5,TGTGCCAGCTCACCACAGCCCTATAGCAATCAGCCCCAGCATTTT,CASSPQPYSNQPQHF
NA,TRBV9,TRBD2,TRBJ2-2,TGTGCCAGCAGCTCGCCGAGGACTAGCGAACCCACCGGGGAGCTGTTTTTT,CASSSPRTSEPTGELFF
few,TRBV7-6,TRBD2,TRBJ2-2,TGTGTCAGCAGCGCCAGACTAGCGGGAGGGTCAAACACCGGGGAGCTGTTTTTT,CVSSARLAGGSNTGELFF
few,TRBV7-9,TRBD1,TRBJ1-1,TGTGCCAGCAGCACCCGGACAGGTCGAGACACTGAAGCTTTCTTT,CASSTRTGRDTEAFF
once,TRBV27,NA,TRBJ2-7,TGTGCCAGCAGTTCCCAGGGCAGGATCCCCCACGAGCAGTACTTC,CASSSQGRIPHEQYF
NA,TRBV19,TRBD1,TRBJ1-2,TGTGCCAGTAGTCCAGCCGGGACAGGGGTATATCACTACACCTTC,CASSPAGTGVYHYTF
NA,TRBV21-1,NA,TRBJ2-3,TGTGCCAGCACCACAGGACTAGCGGGAGGGACTTCTATTACAGATACGCAGTATTTT,CASTTGLAGGTSITDTQYF
NA,TRBV19,NA,TRBJ2-1,TGTGCCAGTAAGCCGCGGGGGCCCTACAATGAGCAGTTCTTC,CASKPRGPYNEQFF
few,TRBV2,TRBD1,TRBJ2-2,TGTGCCAGCAGTTGGACAGGGGGGGCCGGGGAGCTGTTTTTT,CASSWTGGAGELFF
few,TRBV2,TRBD1,TRBJ1-1,TGTGCCAGCAGTGGTGGAGGAGGGGGCAACATGAACACTGAAGCTTTCTTT,CASSGGGGGNMNTEAFF
few,TRBV2,NA,TRBJ2-7,TGTGCCAGCAGTGTCGGCCAGGGTTGGTACGAGCAGTACTTC,CASSVGQGWYEQYF
few,TRBV27,TRBD1,TRBJ1-4,TGTGCCAGCAGTGCCTACGGACAGGGGGTAACTAATGAAAAACTGTTTTTT,CASSAYGQGVTNEKLFF
few,TRBV15,NA,TRBJ1-3,TGTGCCACCAGTTGGCGGGGCACGGACACCATATATTTT,CATSWRGTDTIYF